This T cell receptor (beta chain) was sequenced in a study of PD-1 blockade in classical Hodgkin lymphoma. Study-level results: According to reports, newly diagnosed patients had lower baseline TCR diversity than healthy donors, and relapsed/refractory patients had lower baseline TCR diversity still.

As to this clone: The antigen is undetermined.

Relapses following autologous stem cell transplantation were seen in all patients, with brentuximab vedotin exposure varying. The germline gives CDR1 MDHEN, CDR2 SYDVKM. CDR3 length: 21 residues. Trimming cost V 2 bases and J 0 bases, with 23 bases left between them. Assay used: immunoSEQ multiplex PCR; TCRdb lists only in-frame clones, some missing. Altogether 14,000 or so clones are present, 83% being singletons, with the ten largest covering less than 25%. The chain joins TRBV28 to TRBJ2-6; TRBD1 is a possible D gene (6 bases). The material was peripheral blood mononuclear cells (PBMCs), obtained at baseline. The origin of this receptor is a human donor with classical Hodgkin lymphoma. CDR3 DNA: TGTGCCAGCAGTTTACGGGGTAGGATGGTGACAGGCTACTCTGGGGCCAACGTCCTGACTTTC. Its protein product is CASSLRGRMVTGYSGANVLTF.